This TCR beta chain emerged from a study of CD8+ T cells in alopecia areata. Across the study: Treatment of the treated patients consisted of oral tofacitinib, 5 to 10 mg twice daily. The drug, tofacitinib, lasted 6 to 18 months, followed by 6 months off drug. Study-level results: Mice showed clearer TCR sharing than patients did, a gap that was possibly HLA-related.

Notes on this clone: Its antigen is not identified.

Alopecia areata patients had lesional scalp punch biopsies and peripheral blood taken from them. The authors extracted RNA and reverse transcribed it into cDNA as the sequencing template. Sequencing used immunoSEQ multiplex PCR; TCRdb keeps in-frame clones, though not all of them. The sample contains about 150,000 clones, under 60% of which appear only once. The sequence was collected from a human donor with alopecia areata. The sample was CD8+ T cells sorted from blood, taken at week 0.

The CDR3, as DNA: TGTGCCAGCACCACAAGGGACAGCCCTAACTATGGCTACACCTTC. Protein: CASTTRDSPNYGYTF. This chain connects TRBV2 to TRBJ1-2, with TRBD1 matching over 7 bases. CDR1 and CDR2 from the germline V gene are SNHLY and FYNNEI. The CDR3 is 15 residues long. Trimming removed 7 bases from V and 0 bases from J; junction bases left unmatched: 8. Drawing the rest from reference TRBV2 and TRBJ1-2, the complete variable domain is EPEVTQTPSHQVTQMGQEVILRCVPISNHLYFYWYRQILGQKVEFLVSFYNNEISEKSEIFDDQFSVERPDGSNFTLKIRSTKLEDSAMYFCASTTRDSPNYGYTFGSGTRLTVV.